A selection of T cell receptor beta chains follows, all from one sample in a study. TCRdb reprocessed the RT-PCR reads via MiXCR and lists one record per CDR3 protein. Among 650,000 to 800,000 distinct CDR3 sequences listed, 12% to 15% were seen once. The sequencing sample was made of memory CD4+ T cells from blood. The receptors derive from a female donor in good health, serving as a healthy control. Each CDR3 is given with its conserved first and last residue. D genes are given only for firm matches. Clone size is given for some rows only: seen once, a few or many times, or a class if the clone is expanded.

TRBV7-2	TRBJ1-1	few	TRBD1	TGTGCCAGCAGCGCACGAGGGACAGGGGGTCACACTGAAGCTTTCTTT	CASSARGTGGHTEAFF
TRBV20-1	TRBJ2-5	many	TRBD1	TGCAGTGCGGAACAGGGGATTCAAGAGACCCAGTACTTC	CSAEQGIQETQYF
TRBV4-1	TRBJ2-1	.	TRBD1	TGCGCCAGCAGCCAACGTTTCCGACAGGGGATGGACAATGAGCAGTTCTTC	CASSQRFRQGMDNEQFF
TRBV6-5	TRBJ2-7	.	TRBD2	TGTGCCAGCAGACCCATCAGAGCTAGCGGGTCTTACGAGCAGTACTTC	CASRPIRASGSYEQYF
TRBV12-3/TRBV12-4	TRBJ2-7	many	.	TGTGCCAGCAGTTTCCGGGACGGAACCTACGAGCAGTACTTC	CASSFRDGTYEQYF
TRBV25-1	TRBJ2-5	few	.	TGTGCCAGCAGTGTATGGTCTACGGAGACCCAGTACTTC	CASSVWSTETQYF
TRBV30	TRBJ2-7	.	TRBD2	TGTGCCTGGAGTACTCGGACTAGAGTCCCCTACGAGCAGTACTTC	CAWSTRTRVPYEQYF
TRBV10-3	TRBJ2-3	.	.	TGTGCCATCGGCGGGAACACAGATACGCAGTATTTT	CAIGGNTDTQYF
TRBV20-1	TRBJ2-7	.	.	TGCAGTGCCGATCCGGGTCGATCATACGAGCAGTACTTC	CSADPGRSYEQYF
TRBV9	TRBJ2-3	.	.	TGTGCCAGCAGCGTACGCATGGCGACCACAGATACGCAGTATTTT	CASSVRMATTDTQYF
TRBV6-1	TRBJ2-5	.	.	TGTGCCAGCAGTGAAGTAGCTTACCCGACCCAAGAGACCCAGTACTTC	CASSEVAYPTQETQYF
TRBV6-2/TRBV6-3	TRBJ1-1	.	.	TGTGCCAGCTTAAGCCCCGGGTTGAACACTGAAGCTTTCTTT	CASLSPGLNTEAFF
TRBV5-1	TRBJ2-2	.	.	TGCGCCAGCAGCGGCGGATCGAACACCGGGGAGCTGTTTTTT	CASSGGSNTGELFF
TRBV27	TRBJ2-5	.	TRBD1	TGTGCCAGCAGTTTAATCTCAGGGGGTCAAGAGACCCAGTACTTC	CASSLISGGQETQYF
TRBV28	TRBJ2-7	.	TRBD1	TGTGCCAGCATCAGATCCGCGGGACAGGGGTCCTACGAGCAGTACTTC	CASIRSAGQGSYEQYF
TRBV10-1	TRBJ2-7	many	.	TGCGCCAGCAGTGAGCGGTCCGAACAGTACTTC	CASSERSEQYF
TRBV20-1	TRBJ2-3	few	.	TGCAGTGCTAGAGATCTGCGACTTACCTTCACAGATACGCAGTATTTT	CSARDLRLTFTDTQYF
TRBV19	TRBJ1-5	.	TRBD1	TGTGCCAGTAGTGGACAGGGGAGGAGCAATCAGCCCCAGCATTTT	CASSGQGRSNQPQHF
TRBV20-1	TRBJ1-1	.	.	TGCAGTGCTATCAGGGGAAGTACTGAAGCTTTCTTT	CSAIRGSTEAFF
TRBV6-2/TRBV6-3	TRBJ2-4	.	.	TGTGCCAGCACCGGGGACACGGGTAGGGCCAAAAACATTCAGTACTTC	CASTGDTGRAKNIQYF
TRBV20-1	TRBJ2-3	.	TRBD2	TGCAGTGCTAGAGACCCCCTAGCGGAGACCCGCACAGATACGCAGTATTTT	CSARDPLAETRTDTQYF
TRBV24-1	TRBJ2-3	few	TRBD2	TGTGCCACCAGTCGGGGGGGAACCACAGATACGCAGTATTTT	CATSRGGTTDTQYF
TRBV15	TRBJ2-7	.	.	TGTGCCACCAGCAGAGCGATGGACAGTCTTGGGGCCGAGCAGTACTTC	CATSRAMDSLGAEQYF
TRBV7-3	TRBJ2-7	few	.	TGTGCCAGCAGCTTAAACGGGATCAGGACTTACGAGCAGTACTTC	CASSLNGIRTYEQYF
TRBV11-2	TRBJ2-1	.	TRBD2	TGTGCCAGCAGCTCCAAATTTCTCCCTAGCGGGAGGTCGTACAATGAGCAGTTCTTC	CASSSKFLPSGRSYNEQFF
TRBV28	TRBJ2-3	.	TRBD2	TGTGCCAGCCGTTGGCGGGGACTAGCGGCCACAGATACGCAGTATTTT	CASRWRGLAATDTQYF
TRBV5-1	TRBJ2-7	.	.	TGCGCCAGCAGCTTGGGTTTTGGAACAGGGCTCTCCTACGAGCAGTACTTC	CASSLGFGTGLSYEQYF
TRBV10-3	TRBJ1-2	many	TRBD1	TGTGCCATCAGTGCCGACAGGGGGCGGGACGGCTACACCTTC	CAISADRGRDGYTF
TRBV7-9	TRBJ1-1	.	.	TGTGCCAGCAGCCCGGAAGGAATGAACACTGAAGCTTTCTTT	CASSPEGMNTEAFF
TRBV20-1	TRBJ2-2	many	.	TGCAGTGCTCTCCCAGCCTCACTCACCGGGGAGCTGTTTTTT	CSALPASLTGELFF
TRBV18	TRBJ2-6	.	.	TGTGCCAGCTCACTCGGACAGATCGCCTCTGGGGCCAACGTCCTGACTTTC	CASSLGQIASGANVLTF
TRBV20-1	TRBJ2-5	.	.	TGCAGTGCTCAGCTAGCTTACACAGGGACCCAGTACTTC	CSAQLAYTGTQYF
TRBV20-1	TRBJ2-1	many	TRBD2	TGCAGTGCTAGGGGGAGCGGGAGTTTGAGCTACAATGAGCAGTTCTTC	CSARGSGSLSYNEQFF
TRBV5-5	TRBJ1-6	few	.	TGTGCCAGCAGCATCCGGACAACCTCTAATTCACCCCTCCACTTT	CASSIRTTSNSPLHF
TRBV27	TRBJ2-5	many	.	TGTGCCAGCACCGTCCAAGAGACCCAGTACTTC	CASTVQETQYF
TRBV20-1	TRBJ2-5	many	TRBD2	TGCAGTGCTAGAGTTCTAGCGGATCAAGAGACCCAGTACTTC	CSARVLADQETQYF
TRBV18	TRBJ1-2	.	.	TGTGCCAGCTCACCAAGGGACAAATGGCACTATGGCTACACCTTC	CASSPRDKWHYGYTF
TRBV30	TRBJ2-7	.	.	TGTGCCTGGAGTGTGGGCCAGGTGGGCGAGCAGTACTTC	CAWSVGQVGEQYF
TRBV10-3	TRBJ2-1	many	.	TGTGCCACCAGCCGGCAAATCGACAATGAGCAGTTCTTC	CATSRQIDNEQFF
TRBV20-1	TRBJ2-1	few	.	TGCAGTGCCAGAGATGGAATAGGGGGGCTCTTC	CSARDGIGGLF
TRBV7-9	TRBJ2-2	few	TRBD2	TGTGCCAGCAGCCCCCGGACTAGCGGGAGTAGCGGGGAGCTGTTTTTT	CASSPRTSGSSGELFF
TRBV14	TRBJ2-2	.	TRBD2	TGTGCCAGCAGCCGAAGAATAGCGGGAGGCACCGGGGAGCTGTTTTTT	CASSRRIAGGTGELFF
TRBV5-1	TRBJ2-2	few	TRBD2	TGCGCCAGCAGCACGGGACTAGCGGGAGTCGGGCCCGGGGAGCTGTTTTTT	CASSTGLAGVGPGELFF
TRBV6-2/TRBV6-3	TRBJ1-2	.	.	TGTGCCAGCAGTAAGACTGAGGGGGGCTACACCTTC	CASSKTEGGYTF
TRBV7-9	TRBJ1-2	few	.	TGTGCCAGCAGCCGGGGGATAGAACAGGCAGCTAACTATGGCTACACCTTC	CASSRGIEQAANYGYTF
TRBV7-9	TRBJ2-1	.	.	TGTGCCACCGAGCATAGGGGCGGCAGGTATGAGCAGTTCTTC	CATEHRGGRYEQFF
TRBV5-1	TRBJ1-1	many	.	TGCGCCAGCAGCTCGGGGGTTACTGAAGCTTTCTTT	CASSSGVTEAFF
TRBV15	TRBJ1-5	.	.	TGTGCCACCAGCAGAAACGATCAGCCCCAGCATTTT	CATSRNDQPQHF
TRBV11-2	TRBJ1-1	few	.	TGTGCCAGCAGCTTTAGACAGACCCTGAACACTGAAGCTTTCTTT	CASSFRQTLNTEAFF
TRBV6-6	TRBJ1-1	few	.	TGTGCCAGCAGTCAGTTGACAGTGAACACTGAAGCTTTCTTT	CASSQLTVNTEAFF
TRBV9	TRBJ1-6	.	.	TGTGCCAGCAGCGCCAGTGGGCAGATACATTCACCCCTCCACTTT	CASSASGQIHSPLHF
TRBV5-5	TRBJ1-2	.	TRBD1	TGTGCCAGCAGCTTGGTAGGACAGGGGGCGGCTGGTGGCTACACCTTC	CASSLVGQGAAGGYTF
TRBV12-3/TRBV12-4	TRBJ2-3	.	.	TGTGCCAGCAGTTTAGGGATCACAGATACGCAGTATTTT	CASSLGITDTQYF
TRBV3-1	TRBJ1-2	few	.	TGTGCCAGCAGCTCGAACGCGAACTATGGCTACACCTTC	CASSSNANYGYTF
TRBV7-8	TRBJ2-7	few	TRBD1	TGTGCCAGCAGCTCCCAGGGGGCCGGGACCTACGAGCAGTACTTC	CASSSQGAGTYEQYF
TRBV3-1	TRBJ2-7	many	.	TGTGCCAGCGGCAGGGGCTACGAGCAGTACTTC	CASGRGYEQYF
TRBV2	TRBJ2-3	.	TRBD1	TGTGCCAGCAAACAGGACAGGGGGTCAGATACGCAGTATTTT	CASKQDRGSDTQYF
TRBV7-2	TRBJ2-7	few	TRBD1	TGTGCCAGCAGTTTCACCGGGACAGAGTCTCGCGAGCAGTACTTC	CASSFTGTESREQYF